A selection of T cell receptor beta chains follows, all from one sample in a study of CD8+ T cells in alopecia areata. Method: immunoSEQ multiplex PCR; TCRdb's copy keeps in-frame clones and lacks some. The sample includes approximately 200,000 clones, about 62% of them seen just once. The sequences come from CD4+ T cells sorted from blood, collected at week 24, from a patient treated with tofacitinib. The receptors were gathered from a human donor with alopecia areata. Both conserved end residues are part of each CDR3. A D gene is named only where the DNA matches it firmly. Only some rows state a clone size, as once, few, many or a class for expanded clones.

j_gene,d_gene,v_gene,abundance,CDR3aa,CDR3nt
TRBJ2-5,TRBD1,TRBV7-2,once,CASSFATGLPWGTQYF,TGTGCCAGCAGCTTCGCGACAGGGTTACCTTGGGGGACCCAGTACTTC
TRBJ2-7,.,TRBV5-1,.,CASSPGDAEQYF,TGCGCCAGCAGCCCCGGAGACGCCGAGCAGTACTTC
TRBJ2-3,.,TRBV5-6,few,CASSRDTRTDTQYF,TGTGCCAGCAGTCGGGACACCCGCACAGATACGCAGTATTTT
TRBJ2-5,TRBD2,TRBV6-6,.,CASSPGTSLQETQYF,TGTGCCAGCAGCCCCGGGACTAGCTTACAAGAGACCCAGTACTTC
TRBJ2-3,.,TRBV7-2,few,CASSGQRTDTQYF,TGTGCCAGCAGCGGACAGCGCACAGATACGCAGTATTTT
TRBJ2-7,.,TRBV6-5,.,CASSVTTYEQYF,TGTGCCAGCAGTGTGACAACCTACGAGCAGTACTTC
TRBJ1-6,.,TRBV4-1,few,CASSSLGGQSPLHF,TGCGCCAGCAGCTCTTTGGGCGGACAGTCACCCCTCCACTTT
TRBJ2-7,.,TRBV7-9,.,CASSPNLLYEQYF,TGTGCCAGCAGCCCCAACTTGCTTTACGAGCAGTACTTC
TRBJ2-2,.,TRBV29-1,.,CSVAKSGGEFGELFF,TGCAGCGTCGCCAAGAGTGGGGGCGAGTTCGGGGAGCTGTTTTTT
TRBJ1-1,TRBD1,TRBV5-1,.,CASSWTGAGAEAFF,TGCGCCAGCAGCTGGACAGGGGCGGGCGCTGAAGCTTTCTTT
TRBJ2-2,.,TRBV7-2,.,CASAVAAQNTGELFF,TGTGCCAGCGCTGTTGCGGCACAGAACACCGGGGAGCTGTTTTTT
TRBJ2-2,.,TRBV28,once,CASSLGTRDTGELFF,TGTGCCAGCAGTTTGGGTACCCGGGACACCGGGGAGCTGTTTTTT
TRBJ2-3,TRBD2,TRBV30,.,CAWSGYSGSTDTQYF,TGTGCCTGGAGTGGGTATAGCGGGAGCACAGATACGCAGTATTTT
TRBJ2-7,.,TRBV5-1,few,CASSLDTHEQYF,TGCGCCAGCAGCCTGGACACTCACGAGCAGTACTTC
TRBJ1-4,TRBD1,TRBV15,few,CATSRDRGPNEKLFF,TGTGCCACCAGCAGGGACAGGGGGCCAAATGAAAAACTGTTTTTT
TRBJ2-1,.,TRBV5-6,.,CASSHSGYNEQFF,TGTGCCAGCAGCCACTCAGGCTACAATGAGCAGTTCTTC
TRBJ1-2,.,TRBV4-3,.,CASSRSRDGGYTF,TGCGCCAGCAGCCGGTCCCGGGACGGAGGCTACACCTTC
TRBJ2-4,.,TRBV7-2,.,CASGTQGGSGNIQYF,TGTGCCAGCGGAACCCAAGGAGGTAGCGGAAACATTCAGTACTTC
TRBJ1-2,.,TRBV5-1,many,CASSMSNDYGYTF,TGCGCCAGCAGCATGTCAAATGACTATGGCTACACCTTC
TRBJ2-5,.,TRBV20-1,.,CSASEDETQYF,TGCAGTGCTAGCGAGGATGAGACCCAGTACTTC
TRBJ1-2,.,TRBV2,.,CATTDRSYGYTF,TGTGCCACCACGGACAGATCCTATGGCTACACCTTC
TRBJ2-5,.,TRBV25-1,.,CASSARGLEGETQYF,TGTGCCAGCAGTGCTCGAGGGTTAGAGGGAGAGACCCAGTACTTC
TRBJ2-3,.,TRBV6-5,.,CASKRGDLDTQYF,TGTGCCAGCAAGAGGGGGGATCTGGATACGCAGTATTTT
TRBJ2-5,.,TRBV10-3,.,CAISPELQETQYF,TGTGCCATCAGCCCCGAACTTCAAGAGACCCAGTACTTC
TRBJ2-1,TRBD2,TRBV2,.,CASSESASGSMFF,TGTGCCAGCAGTGAATCGGCTAGCGGGAGCATGTTCTTC
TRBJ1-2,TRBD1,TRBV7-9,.,CATSRGQPNYGYTF,TGTGCCACCTCACGGGGACAGCCTAACTATGGCTACACCTTC
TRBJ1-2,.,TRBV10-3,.,CAISEEGRSGYTF,TGTGCCATCAGTGAGGAGGGGCGAAGCGGCTACACCTTC
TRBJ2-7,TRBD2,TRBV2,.,CASRFLAGDPYEQYF,TGTGCCAGCCGGTTCCTAGCGGGAGATCCTTACGAGCAGTACTTC
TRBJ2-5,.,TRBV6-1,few,CASSIGGETQYF,TGTGCCAGCAGTATAGGGGGGGAGACCCAGTACTTC
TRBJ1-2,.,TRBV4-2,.,CASSQDPGRRYGYTF,TGTGCCAGCAGCCAAGACCCGGGACGGCGGTATGGCTACACCTTC
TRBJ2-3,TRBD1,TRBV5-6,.,CASSFGTAITDTQYF,TGTGCCAGCAGCTTCGGGACAGCGATCACAGATACGCAGTATTTT
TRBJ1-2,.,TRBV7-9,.,CASSYDSQLYGYTF,TGTGCCAGCAGCTACGACAGCCAGCTCTATGGCTACACCTTC
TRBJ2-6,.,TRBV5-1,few,CASSLGAPGSGANVLTF,TGCGCCAGCAGCTTGGGCGCGCCCGGCTCTGGGGCCAACGTCCTGACTTTC
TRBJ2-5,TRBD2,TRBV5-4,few,CASSPGMTSGGQETQYF,TGTGCCAGCAGCCCGGGGATGACTAGCGGGGGGCAAGAGACCCAGTACTTC
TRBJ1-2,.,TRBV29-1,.,CSVESGYGYTF,TGCAGCGTTGAGTCTGGCTATGGCTACACCTTC
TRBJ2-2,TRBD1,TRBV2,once,CASRRQGATGELFF,TGTGCCAGCAGACGACAGGGTGCCACCGGGGAGCTGTTTTTT
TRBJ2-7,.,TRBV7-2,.,CASSRATRGSYEQYF,TGTGCCAGCAGCCGGGCGACCCGAGGTTCCTACGAGCAGTACTTC
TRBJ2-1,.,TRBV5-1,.,CASSRANNEQFF,TGCGCCAGCAGTCGGGCAAACAATGAGCAGTTCTTC
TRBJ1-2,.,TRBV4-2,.,CASSHWGNGGYTF,TGTGCCAGCAGCCACTGGGGGAACGGGGGCTACACCTTC
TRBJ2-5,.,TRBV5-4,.,CASSGGTAETQYF,TGTGCCAGCAGCGGAGGGACAGCCGAGACCCAGTACTTC
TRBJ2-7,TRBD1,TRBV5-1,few,CASSRDRGRYEQYF,TGCGCCAGCAGCCGGGACAGGGGGCGCTACGAGCAGTACTTC
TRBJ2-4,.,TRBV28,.,CASHETGGANIQYF,TGTGCCAGCCATGAAACCGGGGGCGCAAACATTCAGTACTTC
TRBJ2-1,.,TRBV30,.,CAWTHEDEQFF,TGTGCCTGGACACATGAGGATGAGCAGTTCTTC
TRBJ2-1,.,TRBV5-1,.,CASSLATSSYNEQFF,TGCGCCAGCAGCTTGGCAACGAGCTCCTACAATGAGCAGTTCTTC
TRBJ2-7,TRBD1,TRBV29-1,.,CSAWAGGKNEQYF,TGCAGCGCTTGGGCAGGGGGCAAGAACGAGCAGTACTTC
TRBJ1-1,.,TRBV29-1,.,CSVLGQPNTEAFF,TGCAGCGTTCTGGGACAACCGAACACTGAAGCTTTCTTT
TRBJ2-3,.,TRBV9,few,CASSGAPFTDTQYF,TGTGCCAGCAGCGGAGCTCCTTTCACAGATACGCAGTATTTT
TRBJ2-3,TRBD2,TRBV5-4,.,CASSLAGGSTDTQYF,TGTGCCAGCAGCTTAGCGGGGGGGAGCACAGATACGCAGTATTTT
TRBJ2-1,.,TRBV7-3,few,CASSPSGPRANEQFF,TGTGCCAGCAGCCCAAGTGGCCCTAGGGCGAATGAGCAGTTCTTC
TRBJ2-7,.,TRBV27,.,CAIGRTGPYEQYF,TGTGCCATCGGAAGAACGGGACCCTACGAGCAGTACTTC
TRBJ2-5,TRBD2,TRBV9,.,CASSVVAGGNQETQYF,TGTGCCAGCAGCGTAGTAGCGGGAGGCAACCAAGAGACCCAGTACTTC